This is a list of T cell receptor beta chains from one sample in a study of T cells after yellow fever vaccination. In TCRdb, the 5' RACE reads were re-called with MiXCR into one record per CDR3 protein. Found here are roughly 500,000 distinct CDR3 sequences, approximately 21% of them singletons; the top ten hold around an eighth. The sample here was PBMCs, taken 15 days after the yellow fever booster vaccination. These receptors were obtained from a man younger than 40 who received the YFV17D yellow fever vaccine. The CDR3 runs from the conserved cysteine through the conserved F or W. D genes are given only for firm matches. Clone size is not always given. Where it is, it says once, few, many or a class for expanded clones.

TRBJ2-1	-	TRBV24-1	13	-	TGTGCCACTGGCGGGACGCCATACAATGAGCAGTTCTTC	CATGGTPYNEQFF
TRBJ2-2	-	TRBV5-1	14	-	TGCGCCAGCAGCCCGGTCCACCGCCCCGGGGAGCTGTTTTTT	CASSPVHRPGELFF
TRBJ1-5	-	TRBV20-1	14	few	TGCAGTGCTAGGTTTTCAGGTAATAATCAGCCCCAGCATTTT	CSARFSGNNQPQHF
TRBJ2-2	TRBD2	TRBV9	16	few	TGTGCCAGCAGCGCTAGCGGGAGCAATCTGGGCGGGGAGCTGTTTTTT	CASSASGSNLGGELFF
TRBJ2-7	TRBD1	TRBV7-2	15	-	TGTGCCAGCAGCTTAGTAGGGACAGGGGTCCACGAGCAGTACTTC	CASSLVGTGVHEQYF
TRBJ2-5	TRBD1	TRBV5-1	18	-	TGCGCCAGCAGCTTGGTAGGACCGGGACAGGAGAGAGAAGAGACCCAGTACTTC	CASSLVGPGQEREETQYF
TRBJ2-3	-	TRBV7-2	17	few	TGTGCCAGCAGCAACCCCTCGAGGGCTACTAGCACAGATACGCAGTATTTT	CASSNPSRATSTDTQYF
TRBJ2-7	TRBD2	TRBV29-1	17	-	TGCAGCGTGAAGGGACTAGCGGGAGTGATGGAGGAATCCGAGCAGTACTTC	CSVKGLAGVMEESEQYF
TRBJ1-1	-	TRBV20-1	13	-	TGCAGTGCCATCGGGGCGAGGACCACTGAAGCTTTCTTT	CSAIGARTTEAFF
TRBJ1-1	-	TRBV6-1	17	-	TGTGCCAGCAGTGAAGGTGCGGGGACATTAATCCGCGTCGTAACTTTCTTT	CASSEGAGTLIRVVTFF
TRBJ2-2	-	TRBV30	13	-	TGTGCCTGGAGTACAGGGTCGGTCGGGGAGCTGTTTTTT	CAWSTGSVGELFF
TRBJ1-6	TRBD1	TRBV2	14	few	TGTGCCAGCAGTGAAGACCACAGGGGGTTTCCCCTCCACTTT	CASSEDHRGFPLHF
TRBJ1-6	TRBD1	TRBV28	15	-	TGTGCCAGCAGGTACGCCGGGACAGATAATTCACCCCTCCACTTT	CASRYAGTDNSPLHF
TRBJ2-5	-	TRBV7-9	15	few	TGTGCCAGCAGCCCCTTGGCGGCCCCCCAAGAGACCCAGTACTTC	CASSPLAAPQETQYF
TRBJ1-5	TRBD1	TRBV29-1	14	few	TGCAGCGTTGCGACAGGGGCGAACAATCAGCCCCAGCATTTT	CSVATGANNQPQHF
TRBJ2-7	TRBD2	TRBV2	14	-	TGTGCCAGCATTCAGGGGACTAGCGGCTACGAGCAGTACTTC	CASIQGTSGYEQYF
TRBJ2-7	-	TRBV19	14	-	TGTGCCAGTAGCATTCAGACCTACTCCTACGAGCAGTACTTC	CASSIQTYSYEQYF
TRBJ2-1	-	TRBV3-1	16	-	TGTGCCAGCAGCCAGAGCGAGGGAGATATCTACAATGAGCAGTTCTTC	CASSQSEGDIYNEQFF
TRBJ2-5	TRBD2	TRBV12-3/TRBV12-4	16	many	TGTGCCAGCAGTTTGGGACTAGCGGGACTGCAAGAGACCCAGTACTTC	CASSLGLAGLQETQYF
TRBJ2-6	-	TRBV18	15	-	TGTGCCAGCTCACCAAGGCATACCCTTCGCAACGTCCTGACTTTC	CASSPRHTLRNVLTF
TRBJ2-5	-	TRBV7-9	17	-	TGTGCCAGCAGCCGAGGGGCGGCAAGATGGGACCAAGAGACCCAGTACTTC	CASSRGAARWDQETQYF
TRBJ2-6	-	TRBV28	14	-	TGTGCCAGCACCACAGGAGGTGCGGCCAACGTCCTGACTTTC	CASTTGGAANVLTF
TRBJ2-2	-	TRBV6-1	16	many	TGTGCCAGCAGACCCGTCTTAGGGGCCGGAATCGGGGAGCTGTTTTTT	CASRPVLGAGIGELFF
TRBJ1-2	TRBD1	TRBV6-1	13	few	TGTGCCAGTACCGGGACAGGGCTTTATGGCTACACCTTC	CASTGTGLYGYTF
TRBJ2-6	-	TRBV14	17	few	TGTGCCAGCAGCCACTTAACCGCCGTCTCTGGGGCCAACGTCCTGACTTTC	CASSHLTAVSGANVLTF
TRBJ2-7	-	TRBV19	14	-	TGTGCCAGTAGTCATGCGGAGGGGGGCCACGAGCAGTACTTC	CASSHAEGGHEQYF
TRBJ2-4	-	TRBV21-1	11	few	TGTGCCCGGGAGGACAAAAACATTCAGTACTTC	CAREDKNIQYF
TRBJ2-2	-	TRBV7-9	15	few	TGTGCCAGCAGCTCTCAGGGCGGGAACACCGGGGAGCTGTTTTTT	CASSSQGGNTGELFF
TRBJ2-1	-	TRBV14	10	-	TGTGCCACCGGGGCCGATGAGCAGTTCTTC	CATGADEQFF
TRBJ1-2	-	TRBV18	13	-	TGTGCCAGCTCACCAGGAAGGACCGATGGCTACACCTTC	CASSPGRTDGYTF
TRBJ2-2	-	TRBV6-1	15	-	TGTGCCAGCATGAATGGTGGGAGGAACACCGGGGAGCTGTTTTTT	CASMNGGRNTGELFF
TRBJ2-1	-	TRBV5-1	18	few	TGCGCCAGCAGCTTCCTCGGAAGAGCGGGTAGCTCCTACAATGAGCAGTTCTTC	CASSFLGRAGSSYNEQFF
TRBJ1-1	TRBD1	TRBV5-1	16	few	TGCGCCAGCAGCTTGGATGGGACAGCTAGGCGGACTGAAGCTTTCTTT	CASSLDGTARRTEAFF
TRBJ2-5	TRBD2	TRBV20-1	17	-	TGCAGTGCTAGGCGATCGGGACTAGCGGGAGGTGCCGAGACCCAGTACTTC	CSARRSGLAGGAETQYF
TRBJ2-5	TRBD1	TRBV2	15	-	TGTGCCAGCAGAGCCCCAGGGGGCTGGGGGGAGACCCAGTACTTC	CASRAPGGWGETQYF
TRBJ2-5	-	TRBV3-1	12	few	TGTGCCAGCAGCCAAACAGAGGAGACCCAGTACTTC	CASSQTEETQYF